The 3 T cell receptor beta chains below were found in one sample sequenced in a study of blood T cell repertoires in COVID-19. The table came from immunoSEQ multiplex PCR; TCRdb's copy has only in-frame clones and leaves some out. Of approximately 150,000 clones in the sample, approximately 83% were seen once. The specimen sequenced was peripheral blood. The source is a man in his sixties or seventies with acute or convalescent COVID-19.

This clone was counted once. The chain links TRBV4-2 to TRBJ1-1, with a tentative D call TRBD1 (5 bases). Trimming pared 0 bases from V and 2 bases from J, leaving 13 bases between. Germline V gives CDR1 LGHNA, CDR2 YNFKEQ. The CDR3 totals 16 residues. CDR3 protein: CASSQDDMTVNTEAFF. For the CDR3, the DNA is TGTGCCAGCAGCCAAGATGACATGACAGTAAACACTGAAGCTTTCTTT.

The V gene is TRBV16, the J gene TRBJ2-1; 9 bases are a match to TRBD1. Germline V gene data show CDR1 as KGHSY and CDR2 as FQNENV. The J segment lost 9 bases and the V segment lost 0 bases, leaving 15 bases of the junction unmatched. CDR3 length: 18 amino acids. CDR3 coding DNA: TGTGCCAGCAGCCAATCTTATGTTGGACAGGGGCGGACAAGTGAGCAGTTCTTC. Protein product: CASSQSYVGQGRTSEQFF.

The gene calls are TRBV6-1 and TRBJ2-1; 10 positions match TRBD1. From germline, CDR1 is MNHNS and CDR2 SASEGT. J was trimmed by 9 bases and V by 10 bases; bases with no gene match: 12. This CDR3 has 14 residues. This chain's CDR3 is CATSDRGSFAEQFF. The CDR3, as DNA: TGTGCCACCTCGGACAGGGGGTCGTTCGCTGAGCAGTTCTTC.